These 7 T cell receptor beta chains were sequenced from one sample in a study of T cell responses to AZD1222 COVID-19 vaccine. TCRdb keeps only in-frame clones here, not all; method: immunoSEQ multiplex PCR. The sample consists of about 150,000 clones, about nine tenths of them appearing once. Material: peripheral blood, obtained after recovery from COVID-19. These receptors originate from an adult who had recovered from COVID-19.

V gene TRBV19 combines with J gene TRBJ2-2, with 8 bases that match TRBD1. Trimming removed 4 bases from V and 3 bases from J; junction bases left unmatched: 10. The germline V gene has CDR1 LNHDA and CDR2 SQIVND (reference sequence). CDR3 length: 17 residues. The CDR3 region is CASSNRPGQDYTGELFF. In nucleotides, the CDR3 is TGTGCCAGTAGTAACAGACCGGGACAGGACTACACCGGGGAGCTGTTTTTT. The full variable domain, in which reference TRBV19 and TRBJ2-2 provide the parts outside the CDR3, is DGGITQSPKYLFRKEGQNVTLSCEQNLNHDAMYWYRQDPGQGLRLIYYSQIVNDFQKGDIAEGYSVSREKKESFPLTVTSAQKNPTAFYLCASSNRPGQDYTGELFFGEGSRLTVL.

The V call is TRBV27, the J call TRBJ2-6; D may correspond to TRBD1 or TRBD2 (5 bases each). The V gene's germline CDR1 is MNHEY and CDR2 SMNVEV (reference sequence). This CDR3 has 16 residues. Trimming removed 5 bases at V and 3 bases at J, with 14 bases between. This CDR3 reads CASSPRMGVGANVLTF. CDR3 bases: TGTGCCAGCAGTCCCCGGATGGGGGTTGGGGCCAACGTCCTGACTTTC.

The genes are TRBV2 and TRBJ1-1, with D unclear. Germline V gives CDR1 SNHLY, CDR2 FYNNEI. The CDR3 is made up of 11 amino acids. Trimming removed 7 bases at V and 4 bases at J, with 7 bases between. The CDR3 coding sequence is TGTGCCAGCACAGCAGGCACTGAAGCTTTCTTT. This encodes CASTAGTEAFF.

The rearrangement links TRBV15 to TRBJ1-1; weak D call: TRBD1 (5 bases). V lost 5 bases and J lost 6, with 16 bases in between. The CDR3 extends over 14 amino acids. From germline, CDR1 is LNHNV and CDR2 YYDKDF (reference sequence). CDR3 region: CATSGGQGIAEAFF. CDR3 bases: TGTGCCACCAGCGGAGGACAAGGGATCGCTGAAGCTTTCTTT.

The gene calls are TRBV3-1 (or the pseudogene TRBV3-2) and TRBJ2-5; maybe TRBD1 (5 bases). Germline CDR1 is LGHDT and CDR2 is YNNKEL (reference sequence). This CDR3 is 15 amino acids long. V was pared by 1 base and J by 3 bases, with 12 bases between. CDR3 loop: CASSQAPSREETQYF. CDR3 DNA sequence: TGTGCCAGCAGCCAAGCCCCGAGCAGGGAAGAGACCCAGTACTTC.

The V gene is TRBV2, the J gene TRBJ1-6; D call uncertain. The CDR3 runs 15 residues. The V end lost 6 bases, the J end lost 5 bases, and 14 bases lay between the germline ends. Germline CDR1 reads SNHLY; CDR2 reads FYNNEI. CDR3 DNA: TGTGCCAGCAGCAGGACGGCCACAAATAATTCACCCCTCCACTTT. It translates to CASSRTATNNSPLHF. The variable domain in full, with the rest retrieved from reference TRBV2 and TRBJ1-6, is EPEVTQTPSHQVTQMGQEVILRCVPISNHLYFYWYRQILGQKVEFLVSFYNNEISEKSEIFDDQFSVERPDGSNFTLKIRSTKLEDSAMYFCASSRTATNNSPLHFGNGTRLTVT.

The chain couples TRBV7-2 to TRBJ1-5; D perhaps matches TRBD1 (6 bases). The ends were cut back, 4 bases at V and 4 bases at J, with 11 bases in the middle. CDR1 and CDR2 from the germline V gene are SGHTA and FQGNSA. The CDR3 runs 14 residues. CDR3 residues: CASSSDRPNQPQHF. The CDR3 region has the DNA TGTGCCAGCAGCTCAGACAGGCCGAATCAGCCCCAGCATTTT.